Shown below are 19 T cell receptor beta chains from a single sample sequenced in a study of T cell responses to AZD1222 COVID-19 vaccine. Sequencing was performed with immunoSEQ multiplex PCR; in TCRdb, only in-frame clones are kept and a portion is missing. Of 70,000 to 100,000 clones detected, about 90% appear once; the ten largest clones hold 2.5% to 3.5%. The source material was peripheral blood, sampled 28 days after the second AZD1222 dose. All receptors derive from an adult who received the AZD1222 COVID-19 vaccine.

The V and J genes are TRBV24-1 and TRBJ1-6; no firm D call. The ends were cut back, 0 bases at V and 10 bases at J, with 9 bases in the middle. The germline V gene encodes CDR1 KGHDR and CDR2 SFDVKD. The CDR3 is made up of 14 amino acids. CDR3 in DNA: TGTGCCACCAGTGATTTGCGAGGGAGCTCACCCCTCCACTTT. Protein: CATSDLRGSSPLHF.

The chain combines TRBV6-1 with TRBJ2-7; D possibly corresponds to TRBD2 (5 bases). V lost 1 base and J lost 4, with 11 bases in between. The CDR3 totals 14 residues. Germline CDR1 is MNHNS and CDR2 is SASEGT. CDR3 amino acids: CASSEVPGNYEQYF. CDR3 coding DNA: TGTGCCAGCAGTGAAGTGCCGGGGAATTACGAGCAGTACTTC.

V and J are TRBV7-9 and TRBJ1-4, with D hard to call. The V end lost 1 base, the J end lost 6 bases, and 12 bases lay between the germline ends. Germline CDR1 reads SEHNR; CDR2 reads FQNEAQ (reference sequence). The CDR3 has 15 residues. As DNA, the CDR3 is TGTGCCAGCAGCTTAGTGGCCAAAGCTCATGAAAAACTGTTTTTT. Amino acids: CASSLVAKAHEKLFF. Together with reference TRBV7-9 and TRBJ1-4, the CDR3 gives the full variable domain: DTGVSQNPRHKITKRGQNVTFRCDPISEHNRLYWYRQTLGQGPEFLTYFQNEAQLEKSRLLSDRFSAERPKGSFSTLEIQRTEQGDSAMYLCASSLVAKAHEKLFFGSGTQLSVL.

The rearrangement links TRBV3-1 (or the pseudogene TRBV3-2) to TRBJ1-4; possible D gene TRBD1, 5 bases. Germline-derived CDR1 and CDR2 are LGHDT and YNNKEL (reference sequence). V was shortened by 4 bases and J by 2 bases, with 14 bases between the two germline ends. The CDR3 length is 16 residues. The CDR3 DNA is TGTGCCAGCAGCCGCCAGGGTCGGGTGACTAATGAAAAACTGTTTTTT. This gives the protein CASSRQGRVTNEKLFF.

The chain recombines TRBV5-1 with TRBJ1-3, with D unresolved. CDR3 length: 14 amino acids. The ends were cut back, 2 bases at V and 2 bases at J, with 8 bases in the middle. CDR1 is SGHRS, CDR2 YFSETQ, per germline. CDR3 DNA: TGCGCCAGCAGCTTAGGACCGACTGGAAACACCATATATTTT. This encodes CASSLGPTGNTIYF.

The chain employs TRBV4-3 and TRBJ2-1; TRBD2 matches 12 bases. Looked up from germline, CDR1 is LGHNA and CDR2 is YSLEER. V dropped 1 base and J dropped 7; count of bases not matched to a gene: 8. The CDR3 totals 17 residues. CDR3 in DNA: TGCGCCAGCAGCCAAGGGGCTAGCGGGGGGGGGCTAAATGAGCAGTTCTTC. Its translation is CASSQGASGGGLNEQFF.

The CDR3 DNA reads as TGTGCCAGCAGCCAAGGGACAGGGGGAGGTTCACCCCTCCACTTT. This gives the protein CASSQGTGGGSPLHF. This sequence joins TRBV14 and TRBJ1-6; 10 bases are a match to TRBD1. The CDR3 runs 15 residues. J was trimmed by 9 bases and V by 1 base; bases with no gene match: 3. Germline CDR1 SGHDN, CDR2 FVKESK.

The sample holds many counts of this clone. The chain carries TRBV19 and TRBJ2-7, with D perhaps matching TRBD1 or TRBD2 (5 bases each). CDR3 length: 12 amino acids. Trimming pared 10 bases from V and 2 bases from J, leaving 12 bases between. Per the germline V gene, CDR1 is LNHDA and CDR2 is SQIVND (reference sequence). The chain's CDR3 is CATGTHPYEQYF. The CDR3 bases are TGTGCCACCGGGACCCACCCCTACGAGCAGTACTTC.

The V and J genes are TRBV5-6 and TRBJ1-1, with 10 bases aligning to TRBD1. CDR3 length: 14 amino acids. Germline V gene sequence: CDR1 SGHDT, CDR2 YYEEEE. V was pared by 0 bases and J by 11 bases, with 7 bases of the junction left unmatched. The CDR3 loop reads CASSLGSGTGAAFF. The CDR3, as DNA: TGTGCCAGCAGCTTGGGATCCGGGACAGGGGCGGCTTTCTTT.

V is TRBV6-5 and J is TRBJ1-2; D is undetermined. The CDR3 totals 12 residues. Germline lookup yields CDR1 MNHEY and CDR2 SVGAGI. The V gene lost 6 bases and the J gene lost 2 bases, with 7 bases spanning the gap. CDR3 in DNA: TGTGCCAGCAGCCGAATAAACTATGGCTACACCTTC. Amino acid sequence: CASSRINYGYTF.

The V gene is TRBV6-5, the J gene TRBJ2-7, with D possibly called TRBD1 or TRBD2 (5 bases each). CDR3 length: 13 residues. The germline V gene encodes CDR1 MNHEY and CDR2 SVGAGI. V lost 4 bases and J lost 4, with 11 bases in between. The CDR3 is CASSWVGEYEQYF. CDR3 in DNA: TGTGCCAGCAGTTGGGTAGGGGAGTACGAGCAGTACTTC.

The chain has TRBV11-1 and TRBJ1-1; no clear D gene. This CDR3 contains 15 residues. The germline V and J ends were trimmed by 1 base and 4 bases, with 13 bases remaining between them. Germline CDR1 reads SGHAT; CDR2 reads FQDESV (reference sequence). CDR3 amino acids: CASSLEGPRVTEAFF. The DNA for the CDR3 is TGTGCCAGCAGCTTAGAAGGCCCGAGGGTCACTGAAGCTTTCTTT.

In DNA, the CDR3 is TGTGCCTGTGACAGGGATAGCTCCTACGAGCAGTACTTC. Translation gives CACDRDSSYEQYF. The chain joins TRBV30 to TRBJ2-7, with 7 bases that match TRBD1. Trimming removed 6 bases from V and 0 bases from J; junction bases left unmatched: 5. The germline V gene encodes CDR1 GTSNPN and CDR2 SVGIG (reference sequence). The CDR3 is 13 residues long.

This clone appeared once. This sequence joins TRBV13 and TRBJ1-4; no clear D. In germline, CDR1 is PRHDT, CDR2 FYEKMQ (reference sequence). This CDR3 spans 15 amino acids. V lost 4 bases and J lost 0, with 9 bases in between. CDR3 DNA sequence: TGTGCCAGCAGCTCCAGGATTGCAACTAATGAAAAACTGTTTTTT. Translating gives CASSSRIATNEKLFF.

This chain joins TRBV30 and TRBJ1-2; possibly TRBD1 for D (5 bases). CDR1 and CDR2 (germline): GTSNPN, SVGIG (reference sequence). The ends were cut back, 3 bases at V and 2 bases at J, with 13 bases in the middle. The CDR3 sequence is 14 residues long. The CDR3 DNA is TGTGCCTGGAGCCCTAGGACACCCAACTATGGCTACACCTTC. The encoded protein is CAWSPRTPNYGYTF.

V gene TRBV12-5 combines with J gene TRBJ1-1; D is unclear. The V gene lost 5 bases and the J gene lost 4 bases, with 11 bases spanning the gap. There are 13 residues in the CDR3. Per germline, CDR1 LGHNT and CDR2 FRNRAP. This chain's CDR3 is CASGLPLGTEAFF. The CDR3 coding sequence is TGTGCTAGTGGTCTCCCTCTGGGCACTGAAGCTTTCTTT.

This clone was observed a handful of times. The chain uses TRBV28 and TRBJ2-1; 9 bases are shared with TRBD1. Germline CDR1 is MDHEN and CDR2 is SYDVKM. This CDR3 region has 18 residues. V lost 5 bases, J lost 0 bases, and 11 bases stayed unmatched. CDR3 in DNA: TGTGCCAGCAGTGAGATGGTTGGGACAGGGAGCTCCTACAATGAGCAGTTCTTC. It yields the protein CASSEMVGTGSSYNEQFF.

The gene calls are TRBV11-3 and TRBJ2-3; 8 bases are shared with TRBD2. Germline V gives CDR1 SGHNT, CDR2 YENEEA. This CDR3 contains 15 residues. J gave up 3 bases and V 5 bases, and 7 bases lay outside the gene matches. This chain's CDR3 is CASSVSGTSTDTQYF. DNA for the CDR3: TGTGCCAGCAGCGTCTCCGGGACTAGTACAGATACGCAGTATTTT.

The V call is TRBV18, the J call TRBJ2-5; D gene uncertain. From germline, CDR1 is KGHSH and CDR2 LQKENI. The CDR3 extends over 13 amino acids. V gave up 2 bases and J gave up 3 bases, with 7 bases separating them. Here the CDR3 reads CASSPASEETQYF. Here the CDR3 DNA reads TGTGCCAGCTCACCAGCGAGTGAAGAGACCCAGTACTTC.